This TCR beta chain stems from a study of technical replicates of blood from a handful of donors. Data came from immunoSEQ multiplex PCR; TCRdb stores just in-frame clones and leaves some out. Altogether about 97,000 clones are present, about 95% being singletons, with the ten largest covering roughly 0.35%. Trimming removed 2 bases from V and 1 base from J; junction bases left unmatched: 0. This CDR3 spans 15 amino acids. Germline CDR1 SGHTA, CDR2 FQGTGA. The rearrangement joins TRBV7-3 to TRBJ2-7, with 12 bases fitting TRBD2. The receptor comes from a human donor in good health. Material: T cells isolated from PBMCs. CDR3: CASSLGTSGSYEQYF. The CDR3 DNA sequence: TGTGCCAGCAGCTTAGGGACTAGCGGGTCCTACGAGCAGTACTTC.